The 14 T cell receptor beta chains below all came from one sample that was sequenced in a study of cytomegalovirus exposure and HLA in healthy donors. Measured with immunoSEQ multiplex PCR; TCRdb has only the in-frame clones, and not every one. Of 150,000 to 200,000 clones in the sample, around nine tenths are singletons; the top ten hold 4.2%. Source material: PBMCs. The source is a man younger than 35 in good health and CMV-seropositive.

V and J are TRBV2 and TRBJ2-7, with 10 bases aligning to TRBD1. The CDR3 extends over 15 amino acids. Per germline, CDR1 SNHLY and CDR2 FYNNEI. The junction had 2 bases not matched to a gene; V was cut back by 2 bases and J by 1 base. The CDR3 DNA sequence: TGTGCCAGCAGTGAACGACAGGGGGCGTCCTACGAGCAGTACTTC. The encoded protein is CASSERQGASYEQYF. The whole variable domain, filled in from reference TRBV2 and TRBJ2-7, reads EPEVTQTPSHQVTQMGQEVILRCVPISNHLYFYWYRQILGQKVEFLVSFYNNEISEKSEIFDDQFSVERPDGSNFTLKIRSTKLEDSAMYFCASSERQGASYEQYFGPGTRLTVT.

CDR3 in DNA: TGTGCCAGCAGCCAGCATACCGGTACAGGGTTCAATGAGCAGTTCTTC. Translating it yields CASSQHTGTGFNEQFF. The chain has TRBV4-2 and TRBJ2-1; TRBD1 is a possible D gene (6 bases). V was pared by 3 bases and J by 6 bases, with 18 bases between. Germline assignment: CDR1 LGHNA and CDR2 YNFKEQ. The CDR3 totals 16 residues.

As for this clone: It is unclear where the CDR3 begins or ends on the DNA, so no DNA is shown, and the CDR3 is as TCRdb lists it. V is TRBV29-1 and J is TRBJ1-2. Germline V CDR1 and CDR2: SQVTM, ANQGSEA. The CDR3 sequence runs 14 residues, both termini included. CDR3 residues: CSVHLVGRGIDETF.

This chain connects TRBV9 to TRBJ2-2; 8 nucleotides align to TRBD1. The germline V gene has CDR1 SGDLS and CDR2 YYNGEE. The CDR3 runs 16 residues. V dropped 0 bases and J dropped 5; count of bases not matched to a gene: 6. CDR3 sequence reads: CASSVVTGGRTGELFF. The DNA of the CDR3 is TGTGCCAGCAGCGTAGTCACAGGGGGACGTACCGGGGAGCTGTTTTTT.

The V and J genes are TRBV4-1 and TRBJ2-7, with D maybe TRBD1 (5 bases). The germline V gene has CDR1 MGHRA and CDR2 YSYEKL. The ends were cut back, 0 bases at V and 3 bases at J, with 12 bases in the middle. The CDR3 sequence is 15 residues long. DNA of the CDR3: TGCGCCAGCAGCCAAGATGGGGCGGCCCTCTACGAGCAGTACTTC. Translation gives CASSQDGAALYEQYF.

The genes are TRBV19 and TRBJ2-1; 8 bases line up with TRBD2. The junction had 9 bases not matched to a gene; V was cut back by 7 bases and J by 4 bases. CDR3 length equals 15 residues. Germline V lookup: CDR1 LNHDA, CDR2 SQIVND (reference sequence). This CDR3 reads CASKETAGVYNEQFF. CDR3 bases: TGTGCCAGTAAAGAGACAGCGGGAGTTTACAATGAGCAGTTCTTC.

This rearrangement joins TRBV7-2 to TRBJ2-7; possibly TRBD1 for D (5 bases). The CDR3 spans 14 residues. Trimming removed 2 bases from V and 0 bases from J, with 8 bases in between. The germline CDR1 and CDR2 sequences are SGHTA and FQGNSA. CDR3 in amino acids: CASSLLQGSYEQYF. CDR3 coding DNA: TGTGCCAGCAGCTTACTTCAGGGCTCCTACGAGCAGTACTTC.

The chain couples TRBV28 to TRBJ2-6, with 12 bases identical to TRBD1. The CDR3 totals 19 residues. Germline CDR1 reads MDHEN; CDR2 reads SYDVKM. The trim removed 6 bases at V and 3 bases at J, leaving 12 bases unmatched. The CDR3 sequence: CASSSPLGDRGLGANVLTF. In nucleotides, the CDR3 is TGTGCCAGCAGCTCCCCGTTGGGGGACAGGGGGCTTGGGGCCAACGTCCTGACTTTC.

The chain carries TRBV27 and TRBJ2-1; TRBD2 is a possible D gene (6 bases). Germline V gene data show CDR1 as MNHEY and CDR2 as SMNVEV (reference sequence). This CDR3 is built from 16 residues. The V gene lost 4 bases and the J gene lost 8 bases, with 21 bases spanning the gap. CDR3 residues: CASSSQRDFPRHEQFF. The CDR3 bases are TGTGCCAGCAGTTCCCAACGGGACTTTCCTCGACATGAGCAGTTCTTC.

The CDR3 spells CASSSVGTGVYEQYF. The CDR3 DNA reads TGCGCCAGCAGCTCGGTGGGGACAGGGGTCTACGAGCAGTACTTC. The genes are TRBV10-2 and TRBJ2-7; the match to TRBD1 covers 10 bases. Germline CDR1 is WSHSY and CDR2 is SAAADI. V shed 6 bases and J 3 bases; nucleotides not matched to a gene: 8. The CDR3 has 15 amino acids.

The V and J genes are TRBV5-4 and TRBJ2-7, with 11 bases lining up with TRBD2. Germline V lookup: CDR1 SGHNT, CDR2 YYREEE (reference sequence). V lost 4 bases and J lost 7; bases outside the gene matches: 13. The CDR3 extends over 16 amino acids. The CDR3: CASSAGTSGSSREQYF. In nucleotides, the CDR3 is TGTGCCAGCAGCGCGGGCACTAGCGGGAGTTCGAGGGAGCAGTACTTC.

The chain couples TRBV6-4 to TRBJ2-2, with D perhaps matching TRBD2 (5 bases). The germline V gene encodes CDR1 MRHNA and CDR2 SNTAGT. The length of the CDR3 is 14 residues. Trimming took off 4 bases at V and 1 base at J, with 7 bases between the two ends. CDR3 sequence: CASSGGQNTGELFF. The CDR3 bases are TGTGCCAGCAGTGGAGGGCAGAACACCGGGGAGCTGTTTTTT.

The chain couples TRBV7-9 to TRBJ1-2; 9 nucleotides line up with TRBD1. CDR1 is SEHNR, CDR2 FQNEAQ, per germline (reference sequence). CDR3 size: 14 residues. V shed 4 bases and J 7 bases; nucleotides not matched to a gene: 7. The CDR3 DNA is TGTGCCAGCAGCTCCCAACAGGGGGCGGTTGGCTACACCTTC. It translates to CASSSQQGAVGYTF.

The chain couples TRBV7-6 to TRBJ1-1, with 8 positions matching TRBD1. CDR1 SGHVS and CDR2 FNYEAQ come from the germline V gene. V lost 4 bases and J lost 6; bases outside the gene matches: 10. The CDR3 is 15 amino acids. The CDR3 region has the DNA TGTGCCAGCAGCTACGGACAGGGACGTATCGCTGAAGCTTTCTTT. This gives the protein CASSYGQGRIAEAFF.